The source of this TCR beta chain is a study of cytomegalovirus exposure and HLA in healthy donors. The wider study: Counted in an early data release were roughly 81 million unique TCRs from HLA-typed donors. Regarding the study as a whole: Roughly uniform depth of sequencing across donors was assumed in presence/absence analyses. In vitro work confirmed that a few CMV-associated chains recognize CMV antigens.

Germline V CDR1 and CDR2: SGHRS, YFSETQ. The germline V and J ends were trimmed by 0 bases and 4 bases, with 13 bases remaining between them. There are 15 residues in the CDR3. About this clone: Its antigen is still unknown.

PCR involved 60 Vbeta and 13 Jbeta primers. Sequencing used immunoSEQ multiplex PCR; TCRdb keeps in-frame clones, though not all of them. The sample carries approximately 110,000 clones, over 75% recorded once. Sequencing input: PBMCs. V is TRBV5-1 and J is TRBJ1-1, with unresolved D. The source of this sequence is a woman aged 18-29 years in good health and CMV-seronegative. CDR3 region: CASSLDGNSGTEAFF. The CDR3 DNA follows: TGCGCCAGCAGCTTGGATGGCAACTCAGGCACTGAAGCTTTCTTT.